Below are 29 T cell receptor beta chains sequenced from a single sample in a study of T cells in Graves' hyperthyroidism and ophthalmopathy. TCR beta CDR3 regions were amplified from RNA transcripts. During a first-round RT-PCR of the TCR CDR3, the HTBI primer set was used. TCRdb reanalysed the multiplex PCR reads using MiXCR and keeps one entry per CDR3 protein. This table holds about 400,000 distinct CDR3 sequences, roughly 13% found once. What was sequenced was blood. These receptors all come from a woman between 18 and 30 years old with Graves' hyperthyroidism.

This clonotype was seen ten or more times. The chain uses TRBV12-3 or TRBV12-4 and TRBJ1-4; possibly TRBD1 for D (6 bases). Trimming pared 3 bases from V and 3 bases from J, leaving 11 bases between. This CDR3 has 15 amino acids. CDR3 coding DNA: TGTGCCAGCAGTTTTGGTGGGACACCTAATGAAAAACTGTTTTTT. This gives the protein CASSFGGTPNEKLFF.

This clonotype was found a few times. A much larger clone sits a single nucleotide away, making a read error possible. The V call is TRBV7-2, the J call TRBJ2-7; D tentatively fits TRBD1 or TRBD2 (5 bases each). Germline V gene sequence: CDR1 SGHTA, CDR2 FQGNSA. Trimming removed 5 bases at V and 6 bases at J, with 17 bases between. The CDR3 has 14 residues. CDR3 residues: CASSLSRDLCEQYF. CDR3 bases: TGTGCCAGCAGCCTGTCCCGGGACCTTTGCGAGCAGTACTTC.

This clonotype was counted only a few times. This sequence joins TRBV28 and TRBJ2-1; 9 bases are shared with TRBD1. The CDR3 is 15 amino acids. J was trimmed by 3 bases and V by 6 bases; bases with no gene match: 6. Germline lookup yields CDR1 MDHEN and CDR2 SYDVKM. The CDR3 is CASRPRDRDYNEQFF. In DNA, the CDR3 is TGTGCCAGCAGGCCCCGGGACAGGGACTACAATGAGCAGTTCTTC.

The chain is built from TRBV4-3 and TRBJ1-2; 8 bases agree with TRBD1. The CDR3 runs 15 residues. Germline V lookup: CDR1 LGHNA, CDR2 YSLEER. The ends lost 0 bases at V and 8 bases at J; junction bases unmatched: 8. The CDR3 nucleotides are TGCGCCAGCAGCCAAGATCAGCGGGCAGGGGGCGGCTACACCTTC. Translated, it gives CASSQDQRAGGGYTF.

This clonotype was recorded many times. This CDR3 is CASSEVGGEDQPQHF. Written as DNA, the CDR3 is TGTGCCAGCAGTGAAGTTGGAGGTGAAGATCAGCCCCAGCATTTT. The chain links TRBV2 to TRBJ1-5, with unresolved D. Germline CDR1 and CDR2: SNHLY and FYNNEI. There are 15 residues in the CDR3. Trimming cost V 1 base and J 5 bases, with 12 bases left between them.

This clonotype was detected ten times or more. CDR3 amino acids: CASSDNRDTQYF. CDR3 sequence (DNA): TGTGCCAGCAGCGACAACAGGGATACGCAGTATTTT. This rearrangement joins TRBV7-3 to TRBJ2-3, with D possibly TRBD1 on 5 matching bases. The CDR3 loop spans 12 amino acids. The V and J ends lost 5 bases and 6 bases respectively, with 9 bases between them. Germline V gene sequence: CDR1 SGHTA, CDR2 FQGTGA.

This chain connects TRBV5-4 to TRBJ2-6; D tentatively fits TRBD1 or TRBD2 (5 bases each). CDR1 SGHNT and CDR2 YYREEE come from the germline V gene (reference sequence). Trimming removed 4 bases from V and 2 bases from J, with 16 bases in between. The CDR3 is 17 residues long. Here the CDR3 reads CASSPWDRGTGANVLTF. CDR3 DNA: TGTGCCAGCAGCCCATGGGACCGAGGCACTGGGGCCAACGTCCTGACTTTC.

The chain uses TRBV5-1 and TRBJ2-5, with 10 bases aligning to TRBD2. Germline assignment: CDR1 SGHRS and CDR2 YFSETQ. There are 15 residues in the CDR3. V was pared by 0 bases and J by 5 bases, with 4 bases of the junction left unmatched. The CDR3 sequence is CASSLALAGVETQYF. The CDR3 bases are TGCGCCAGCAGCTTGGCCCTAGCGGGGGTGGAGACCCAGTACTTC.

This clonotype came up once. This chain connects TRBV5-1 to TRBJ1-2, with D possibly TRBD1 on 5 matching bases. Germline loops: CDR1 SGHRS, CDR2 YFSETQ. The CDR3 is 13 amino acids. V gave up 0 bases and J gave up 8 bases, with 11 bases separating them. The CDR3 DNA reads TGCGCCAGCAGCTTGGGGGGGAGTGGCGGCTACACCTTC. Protein sequence: CASSLGGSGGYTF.

This chain uses TRBV19 with TRBJ2-6; the D is unclear. Germline CDR1 LNHDA, CDR2 SQIVND (reference sequence). V was clipped by 4 bases and J by 0 bases, with 10 bases between them. The CDR3 is made up of 16 amino acids. CDR3 in DNA: TGTGCCAGTAGTAGCCCAGGTAACTCTGGGGCCAACGTCCTGACTTTC. This sequence encodes CASSSPGNSGANVLTF.

This clonotype was observed at least ten times. V gene TRBV27 combines with J gene TRBJ2-7; 9 bases are a match to TRBD1. V shed 6 bases, J shed 1 base, and the junction held 7 bases outside the gene matches. The germline V gene has CDR1 MNHEY and CDR2 SMNVEV (reference sequence). The CDR3 runs 15 residues. Written as DNA, the CDR3 is TGTGCCAGCAGGCCGGCCGGGACAGGGTCCTACGAGCAGTACTTC. Its translation is CASRPAGTGSYEQYF.

In its sample, this clonotype was seen many times. This chain connects TRBV28 to TRBJ1-5; D remains ambiguous. This CDR3 has 13 amino acids. Trimming stripped 6 bases from V and 4 bases from J, with 10 bases between. Germline V gene lookup returns CDR1 MDHEN and CDR2 SYDVKM. The CDR3 bases are TGTGCCAGCAGATCCGCCTTTAATCAGCCCCAGCATTTT. It encodes CASRSAFNQPQHF.

This clonotype was observed a few times. V gene TRBV27 combines with J gene TRBJ2-2; TRBD1 is a possible D gene (7 bases). The CDR3 totals 16 residues. The V and J ends lost 4 bases and 1 base respectively, with 13 bases between them. Germline CDR1 reads MNHEY; CDR2 reads SMNVEV (reference sequence). The DNA of the CDR3 is TGTGCCAGCAGTTCGAGGGGGCGGGGGAACACCGGGGAGCTGTTTTTT. Its protein is CASSSRGRGNTGELFF.

This clonotype was recorded many times. The rearrangement uses TRBV28 and TRBJ2-3; 8 nucleotides match TRBD1. V trimming: 5 bases; J trimming: 7 bases; junction bases outside the gene matches: 17. The CDR3 runs 17 residues. CDR1 and CDR2 from the germline V gene are MDHEN and SYDVKM. The CDR3 is CASSLPETGAKGNTQYF. In nucleotides, the CDR3 is TGTGCCAGCAGTCTACCCGAGACAGGGGCCAAGGGAAATACGCAGTATTTT.

This clonotype was seen repeatedly, ten times or more. V usage is TRBV27 and J usage is TRBJ1-1; 9 bases fit TRBD1. The V segment lost 2 bases and the J segment 5 bases; nucleotides outside the gene matches: 12. This CDR3 is built from 17 residues. Germline V CDR1 and CDR2: MNHEY, SMNVEV (reference sequence). DNA of the CDR3: TGTGCCAGCAGTTTACTAAAGCAACAGGGGGCCTTGACTGAAGCTTTCTTT. It encodes CASSLLKQQGALTEAFF.

This sequence joins TRBV20-1 and TRBJ2-7; a possible D gene is TRBD1 (5 bases). V was shortened by 0 bases and J by 2 bases, with 23 bases between the two germline ends. Per germline, CDR1 DFQATT and CDR2 SNEGSKA (reference sequence). This CDR3 spans 18 amino acids. The CDR3, as DNA: TGCAGTGCTAGAGATCTAGGGGCCGTGCCAGAAAAAGCCTACGAGCAGTACTTC. Residues: CSARDLGAVPEKAYEQYF.

This clonotype was counted ten times or more. This could be a read error, since a much larger clone is one nucleotide away. The V and J genes are TRBV7-2 and TRBJ1-1; the D is unclear. There are 16 residues in the CDR3. Germline V gives CDR1 SGHTA, CDR2 FQGNSA. The chain's CDR3 is CASSLGAQSPNTETFF. In nucleotides, the CDR3 is TGTGCCAGCAGCTTAGGGGCACAAAGCCCGAACACTGAAACTTTCTTT.

This clonotype was detected many times. The chain joins TRBV7-3 to TRBJ1-1; D possibly corresponds to TRBD1 (5 bases). The CDR3 spans 13 residues. Germline V gives CDR1 SGHTA, CDR2 FQGTGA. V was clipped by 1 base and J by 7 bases, with 10 bases between them. The CDR3 protein is CASSLRWDGEAFF. In nucleotides, the CDR3 is TGTGCCAGCAGCTTAAGATGGGACGGTGAAGCTTTCTTT.

This clonotype was found a few times. The chain couples TRBV10-3 to TRBJ1-1; 11 bases match TRBD1. This CDR3 spans 12 amino acids. The V gene's germline CDR1 is ENHRY and CDR2 SYGVKD. V was clipped by 5 bases and J by 11 bases; unmatched bases: 4. The DNA of the CDR3 is TGTGCCATCAGTCGGGACAGGGGGGTGGCTTTCTTT. It is translated as CAISRDRGVAFF.

This clonotype has just a few counts. Because it lacks the conserved phenylalanine or tryptophan at the end, this CDR3 is likely a read error. The chain recombines TRBV3-1 with TRBJ2-2; a weak D match, TRBD1 (5 bases). Trimming pared 1 base from V and 9 bases from J, leaving 9 bases between. This CDR3 comprises 13 residues. CDR1 is LGHDT and CDR2 is YNNKEL in the germline V gene (reference sequence). The CDR3 nucleotides are TGTGCCAGCAGCCAAGGCAGGGTCCGGGAGCTGTTTCTT. Protein: CASSQGRVRELFL.

This clonotype came up a few times. A read error may explain this, as a much larger clone is one base away. The chain recombines TRBV29-1 with TRBJ1-5; 8 bases map to TRBD1. The germline CDR1 and CDR2 sequences are SQVTM and ANQGSEA. This CDR3 is 14 amino acids long. Trimming took 4 bases from V and 9 from J; bases not matched to a gene: 11. The CDR3 sequence: CSVAEAGGDRPQHF. The CDR3, as DNA: TGCAGCGTTGCAGAGGCAGGGGGCGATCGGCCCCAGCATTTT.

This clonotype was observed many times. The CDR3 is CASSFAEVTGELFF. As DNA, the CDR3 is TGTGCCAGCAGTTTCGCGGAGGTGACCGGGGAGCTGTTTTTT. The genes are TRBV12-3 or TRBV12-4 and TRBJ2-2, with D tentatively TRBD2 (5 bases). The CDR3 contains 14 residues. Trimming removed 3 bases from V and 5 bases from J, with 10 bases in between.

This clonotype was counted ten times or more. The CDR3 DNA is TGTGCCAGCAGCCAAGAGGGCGGGGCAGATGAGCAGTTCTTC. Translated, it gives CASSQEGGADEQFF. V and J are TRBV4-2 and TRBJ2-1, with D maybe TRBD2 (6 bases). Trimming took off 0 bases at V and 8 bases at J, with 11 bases between the two ends. Germline V lookup: CDR1 LGHNA, CDR2 YNFKEQ. The CDR3 totals 14 residues.

Ten or more counts support this clonotype. The chain combines TRBV20-1 with TRBJ1-1, with D uncertain. The CDR3 runs 11 residues. The germline CDR1 and CDR2 sequences are DFQATT and SNEGSKA (reference sequence). V lost 6 bases to trimming and J lost 4 bases, with 9 bases between them. The CDR3 spells CSAPTPTEAFF. The CDR3 DNA reads TGCAGTGCACCCACACCCACTGAAGCTTTCTTT.

This clonotype was seen once. CDR3 DNA: TGTGCCAGCAGTCCGGGACTAGCGACCGGGGAGCTGTTTTTT. Amino acids: CASSPGLATGELFF. V gene TRBV6-2 or TRBV6-3 combines with J gene TRBJ2-2, with 10 bases lining up with TRBD2. Germline V CDR1 and CDR2: MNHEY, SVGEGT. J was trimmed by 5 bases and V by 5 bases; bases with no gene match: 2. The CDR3 is 14 residues long.

This clonotype came up many times. V gene TRBV28 combines with J gene TRBJ2-1, with TRBD1 matching 8 bases. Germline V gene lookup returns CDR1 MDHEN and CDR2 SYDVKM. The CDR3 length is 18 residues. J lost 0 bases, V lost 4 bases, and 11 bases had no gene match. The CDR3 loop reads CASSSGGGQDPSYNEQFF. CDR3 nucleotides: TGTGCCAGCAGTTCTGGTGGGGGACAGGACCCCTCCTACAATGAGCAGTTCTTC.

This clonotype has ten or more counts. The chain combines TRBV29-1 with TRBJ2-7; TRBD1 matches at 11 bases. Germline V gene lookup returns CDR1 SQVTM and CDR2 ANQGSEA. The V and J ends lost 6 bases and 2 bases, in that order; junction bases with no gene match: 3. The CDR3 totals 13 residues. The CDR3 nucleotides read TGCAGCGTCGAGGGACAGGGGGCCTACGAGCAGTACTTC. Translated: CSVEGQGAYEQYF.

This clonotype was found many times. The rearrangement uses TRBV29-1 and TRBJ1-2; a weak D match, TRBD1 (5 bases). Per the germline V gene, CDR1 is SQVTM and CDR2 is ANQGSEA. CDR3 length: 13 amino acids. V was clipped by 0 bases and J by 3 bases, with 8 bases between them. CDR3 residues: CSVEDRGYYGYTF. CDR3 nucleotides: TGCAGCGTTGAAGATAGGGGATACTATGGCTACACCTTC.

There are many counts of this clonotype. V is TRBV4-1 and J is TRBJ2-7; 7 nucleotides match TRBD2. The CDR3 totals 15 residues. Germline V gives CDR1 MGHRA, CDR2 YSYEKL. V lost 4 bases, J lost 4 bases, and 10 bases stayed unmatched. CDR3: CASSPTWGGRYEQYF. CDR3 sequence (DNA): TGCGCCAGCAGCCCCACATGGGGGGGGAGGTACGAGCAGTACTTC.